The next 29 T cell receptor beta chains were all read from a single sample in a study (dated by TCRdb to the mid-2010s). Receptor amplification or capture employed RT-PCR. Sequencing was performed on an Illumina MiSeq. TCRdb reprocessed the public reads (quality trimming at Q25 with fastp, clone calling with MiXCR) and kept in-frame beta chains. Each CDR3 protein gets just one entry, which takes the most common genes and DNA from the rows behind it. The sample table holds about 700,000 distinct CDR3 sequences, of which approximately 15% were seen once. 3% to 4.5% of the sample rests with the top ten. Material for sequencing was memory CD4+ T cells from blood. All receptors come from a female donor in good health, serving as a healthy control.

This clonotype turned up a few times. The rearrangement uses TRBV20-1 and TRBJ2-5, with D tentatively TRBD1 (6 bases). V was cut by 3 bases and J by 2 bases, with 10 bases left in between. Per the germline V gene, CDR1 is DFQATT and CDR2 is SNEGSKA (reference sequence). This CDR3 comprises 13 residues. In nucleotides, the CDR3 is TGCAGTGCTAGTAAGACAGGACAAGAGACCCAGTACTTC. This gives the protein CSASKTGQETQYF.

The chain is built from TRBV30 and TRBJ1-5; weak D call: TRBD1 (5 bases). Looked up from germline, CDR1 is GTSNPN and CDR2 is SVGIG (reference sequence). The V gene lost 0 bases and the J gene lost 10 bases, with 16 bases spanning the gap. The CDR3 runs to 14 residues. The CDR3 is CAWSVQALGRPQHF. In DNA form, the CDR3 reads TGTGCCTGGAGTGTACAGGCCCTCGGGCGACCCCAGCATTTT.

Many counts were recorded for this clonotype. The rearrangement links TRBV4-3 to TRBJ2-3, with 7 bases fitting TRBD1. Germline V gene lookup returns CDR1 LGHNA and CDR2 YSLEER. The CDR3 totals 15 residues. Germline trimming cut 1 base from V and 3 bases from J; bases unmatched to any gene: 4. This CDR3 reads CASSQGTGRTDTQYF. The CDR3 DNA follows: TGCGCCAGCAGCCAAGGGACAGGAAGGACAGATACGCAGTATTTT.

The CDR3 is CASSSRRAGGQSNEQFF. CDR3 bases: TGTGCCAGCAGTTCCCGGAGAGCGGGGGGCCAAAGTAATGAGCAGTTCTTC. This chain joins TRBV12-3 or TRBV12-4 and TRBJ2-1, with 9 bases fitting TRBD2. V lost 4 bases, J lost 7 bases, and 14 bases stayed unmatched. This CDR3 comprises 17 residues.

The chain carries TRBV6-2 or TRBV6-3 and TRBJ2-3; 7 bases are a match to TRBD2. The germline V gene encodes CDR1 MNHEY and CDR2 SVGEGT. The CDR3 is 14 amino acids. Trimming at V came to 2 bases and at J to 5 bases, leaving 4 bases not matched to a gene. CDR3 region: CASSYAGAEDTQYF. As DNA, the CDR3 is TGTGCCAGCAGTTACGCGGGAGCGGAAGATACGCAGTATTTT.

In this sample, this clonotype turned up many times. V usage is TRBV10-3 and J usage is TRBJ2-5; D is ambiguous. The CDR3 has 12 amino acids. Germline loops: CDR1 ENHRY, CDR2 SYGVKD. The V end lost 2 bases, the J end lost 5 bases, and 6 bases lay between the germline ends. The CDR3 DNA sequence: TGTGCCATCAGTGAGCACATGGAGACCCAGTACTTC. It specifies CAISEHMETQYF.

The chain links TRBV3-1 to TRBJ1-2; D not certain. V was trimmed by 0 bases and J by 3 bases, leaving 11 bases between them. The CDR3 spans 15 residues. Germline V gene data show CDR1 as LGHDT and CDR2 as YNNKEL (reference sequence). CDR3 region: CASSQESALYYGYTF. The CDR3 coding sequence is TGTGCCAGCAGCCAAGAATCCGCTCTATACTATGGCTACACCTTC.

The table lists this clonotype with a few counts. The CDR3: CASSAIGHNEQFF. CDR3 DNA sequence: TGTGCCAGCTCCGCCATCGGACACAATGAGCAGTTCTTC. The chain joins TRBV18 to TRBJ2-1; D unclear. The CDR3 contains 13 residues. Germline CDR1 KGHSH, CDR2 LQKENI. V gave up 6 bases and J gave up 5 bases, with 11 bases separating them.

The genes are TRBV4-2 and TRBJ2-7, with no clear D. The CDR3 spans 14 residues. Per germline, CDR1 LGHNA and CDR2 YNFKEQ. Deletions cut 1 base from V and 2 bases from J, with 9 bases between. Here the CDR3 reads CASSQVPDTYEQYF. CDR3 in DNA: TGTGCCAGCAGCCAAGTCCCGGATACCTACGAGCAGTACTTC.

The table lists this clonotype with many counts. The V gene is TRBV15, the J gene TRBJ2-7; D is ambiguous. This CDR3 contains 14 residues. V was trimmed by 9 bases and J by 0 bases, leaving 15 bases between them. From germline, CDR1 is LNHNV and CDR2 YYDKDF (reference sequence). CDR3 sequence: CATANQQSSYEQYF. The CDR3 nucleotides are TGTGCCACTGCTAACCAGCAGAGCTCCTACGAGCAGTACTTC.

This clonotype was recorded at least ten times. This rearrangement joins TRBV4-2 to TRBJ1-6; possible D gene TRBD1, 5 bases. Trimming pared 4 bases from V and 7 bases from J, leaving 11 bases between. This CDR3 region has 14 residues. CDR1 is LGHNA and CDR2 is YNFKEQ in the germline V gene. CDR3 nucleotides: TGTGCCAGCAGCCGAGAGGACATAAATTCACCCCTCCACTTT. Translating gives CASSREDINSPLHF.

This clonotype was picked up many times. This chain joins TRBV29-1 and TRBJ2-3; possible D gene TRBD2, 6 bases. This CDR3 contains 13 residues. Per the germline V gene, CDR1 is SQVTM and CDR2 is ANQGSEA. Trimming removed 6 bases from V and 4 bases from J, with 14 bases in between. The CDR3 sequence is CSVGLGGSDTQYF. The CDR3 nucleotides are TGCAGCGTAGGACTCGGGGGTTCAGATACGCAGTATTTT.

This clonotype was observed a few times. The CDR3 sequence: CSAIEVSGRGNEQFF. CDR3 bases: TGCAGTGCTATAGAGGTTAGCGGGAGAGGGAATGAGCAGTTCTTC. V is TRBV20-1 and J is TRBJ2-1, with 9 bases that match TRBD2. The CDR3 covers 15 residues. Germline lookup yields CDR1 DFQATT and CDR2 SNEGSKA (reference sequence). V trimming: 4 bases; J trimming: 7 bases; junction bases outside the gene matches: 11.

This clonotype was counted between two and nine times. This chain uses TRBV20-1 with TRBJ2-1, with a possible D match to TRBD2 (5 bases). With 6 bases removed from V and 6 bases from J, the gap between germline ends came to 9 bases. In germline, CDR1 is DFQATT, CDR2 SNEGSKA (reference sequence). This CDR3 spans 11 amino acids. The CDR3 DNA follows: TGCAGTGCCAGGACTGTCAATGAGCAGTTCTTC. This translates into CSARTVNEQFF.

The chain combines TRBV5-1 with TRBJ2-3; 8 positions agree with TRBD2. The CDR3 length is 15 residues. The germline V gene encodes CDR1 SGHRS and CDR2 YFSETQ. Germline trimming cut 2 bases from V and 4 bases from J; bases unmatched to any gene: 6. In DNA form, the CDR3 reads TGCGCCAGCAGCTTTAGCGGGACAACGGCAGATACGCAGTATTTT. It specifies CASSFSGTTADTQYF.

The chain employs TRBV6-1 and TRBJ1-2; no definite D call. The CDR3 extends over 16 amino acids. Germline loops: CDR1 MNHNS, CDR2 SASEGT. The V gene lost 3 bases and the J gene lost 7 bases, with 21 bases spanning the gap. CDR3 nucleotide sequence: TGTGCCAGCAGTGACTTGTTTGGGCCCCCCGAACGTGGCTACACCTTC. Translation: CASSDLFGPPERGYTF.

In this sample, this clonotype turned up many times. J is TRBJ2-7 and V is TRBV10-3, with 11 bases that match TRBD1. The V segment lost 4 bases and the J segment 3 bases; nucleotides outside the gene matches: 2. This CDR3 contains 14 residues. The germline CDR1 and CDR2 sequences are ENHRY and SYGVKD. The CDR3 sequence is CAISGTGGRYEQYF. The CDR3 coding sequence is TGTGCCATCAGTGGGACAGGGGGCCGCTACGAGCAGTACTTC.

At least ten counts were recorded for this clonotype. This rearrangement joins TRBV20-1 to TRBJ2-7, with D possibly matching TRBD1 (6 bases). The CDR3 is made up of 13 amino acids. Trimming took 5 bases from V and 3 from J, leaving 14 bases between them. CDR1 is DFQATT, CDR2 SNEGSKA, per germline (reference sequence). CDR3 in DNA: TGCAGTGCTCAACAACAGGGTTTCTACGAGCAGTACTTC. Translated: CSAQQQGFYEQYF.

This clonotype was recorded a few times. This sequence joins TRBV5-1 and TRBJ2-3, with 8 bases matching TRBD1. J gave up 4 bases and V 4 bases, and 2 bases lay outside the gene matches. The germline V gene encodes CDR1 SGHRS and CDR2 YFSETQ. There are 13 residues in the CDR3. Written as DNA, the CDR3 is TGCGCCAGCAGCGACAGGGGTGCAGATACGCAGTATTTT. Translating gives CASSDRGADTQYF.

Note on this clonotype: A much larger clone lies one base from this, so it may be a read error. J is TRBJ2-1 and V is TRBV29-1, with D unclear. Per the germline V gene, CDR1 is SQVTM and CDR2 is ANQGSEA. V lost 2 bases and J lost 7, with 15 bases in between. The CDR3 sequence is 14 residues long. In DNA form, the CDR3 reads TGCAGCGTTGAACATAACGCGGTTGGGAATGAGCAGTTCTTC. Protein product: CSVEHNAVGNEQFF.

This clonotype occurred many times. The CDR3 loop reads CASSLGLAKEEQYF. For the CDR3, the DNA is TGCGCCAGCAGCTTGGGACTAGCAAAGGAGGAGCAGTACTTC. The chain couples TRBV5-1 to TRBJ2-7, with 7 bases matching TRBD2. Germline CDR1 reads SGHRS; CDR2 reads YFSETQ. The CDR3 loop spans 14 amino acids. With V trimmed by 0 bases and J by 7 bases, 7 bases remained unmatched. The full variable domain, in which reference TRBV5-1 and TRBJ2-7 provide the parts outside the CDR3, is KAGVTQTPRYLIKTRGQQVTLSCSPISGHRSVSWYQQTPGQGLQFLFEYFSETQRNKGNFPGRFSGRQFSNSRSEMNVSTLELGDSALYLCASSLGLAKEEQYFGPGTRLTVT.

The chain combines TRBV28 with TRBJ1-4, with TRBD1 as a possible D gene (5 bases). V lost 6 bases and J lost 8, with 10 bases in between. The CDR3 covers 12 residues. Looked up from germline, CDR1 is MDHEN and CDR2 is SYDVKM. CDR3 in DNA: TGTGCCAGCAGGAGGACACAAGAAAAACTGTTTTTT. Amino acid sequence: CASRRTQEKLFF.

Only one count was recorded for this clonotype. This chain links TRBV5-1 with TRBJ2-7, with D possibly matching TRBD1 (5 bases). V was pared by 6 bases and J by 7 bases, with 23 bases between. The CDR3 contains 15 residues. Germline loops: CDR1 SGHRS, CDR2 YFSETQ. CDR3 in DNA: TGCGCCAGCATGAAATCCGGCCAATCCGCAGGGGAGCAGTACTTC. It codes for CASMKSGQSAGEQYF.

The chain recombines TRBV19 with TRBJ1-1; 7 bases match TRBD1. The CDR3 runs 16 residues. V shed 5 bases, J shed 1 base, and the junction held 10 bases outside the gene matches. Looked up from germline, CDR1 is LNHDA and CDR2 is SQIVND (reference sequence). The CDR3 region is CASSPKTGSANTEAFF. CDR3 nucleotides: TGTGCCAGTAGTCCAAAGACAGGGTCGGCGAACACTGAAGCTTTCTTT.

The rearrangement uses TRBV27 and TRBJ2-2, with D perhaps given as TRBD1 or TRBD2 (5 bases each). V dropped 6 bases and J dropped 8 bases, with 13 bases sitting between them. In germline, CDR1 is MNHEY, CDR2 SMNVEV (reference sequence). This CDR3 is built from 13 residues. The CDR3 coding sequence is TGTGCCAGCAGCGGGGACGTCTCTGGGGAGCTGTTTTTT. The encoded protein is CASSGDVSGELFF.

This clonotype occurred a few times. V is TRBV11-2 and J is TRBJ1-1; no clear D gene. From germline, CDR1 is SGHAT and CDR2 FQNNGV. With 9 bases removed from V and 0 bases from J, the gap between germline ends came to 11 bases. The CDR3 is 13 residues long. The CDR3 DNA reads TGTGCCAGTCAGAGAGTTATGAACACTGAAGCTTTCTTT. Its translation is CASQRVMNTEAFF.

The chain combines TRBV5-6 with TRBJ2-1, with 8 bases matching TRBD1. Trimming removed 0 bases from V and 6 bases from J; junction bases left unmatched: 5. The CDR3 spans 15 residues. Germline V gene data show CDR1 as SGHDT and CDR2 as YYEEEE. CDR3 DNA sequence: TGTGCCAGCAGCTTGGAGACAGGGGTTATCAATGAGCAGTTCTTC. This gives the protein CASSLETGVINEQFF.

This clonotype was seen only a few times. In nucleotides, the CDR3 is TGTGCCACGAGACCCCCAAGCCAAACAGGGCTTGAGTCCGGCTACACCTTC. Its protein product is CATRPPSQTGLESGYTF. The V and J genes are TRBV15 and TRBJ1-2, with D possibly TRBD1 on 6 matching bases. With 9 bases removed from V and 8 bases from J, the gap between germline ends came to 31 bases. Germline V gene lookup returns CDR1 LNHNV and CDR2 YYDKDF (reference sequence). The CDR3 loop spans 17 amino acids.

The chain carries TRBV4-2 and TRBJ1-1; 7 bases agree with TRBD1. This CDR3 has 17 residues. In germline, CDR1 is LGHNA, CDR2 YNFKEQ. After removal of 4 bases from V and 0 bases from J, the junction contained 11 bases not matched to a gene. In DNA, the CDR3 is TGTGCCAGCAGCCCTACCGGGACAGCGTACCTGAACACTGAAGCTTTCTTT. This encodes CASSPTGTAYLNTEAFF.